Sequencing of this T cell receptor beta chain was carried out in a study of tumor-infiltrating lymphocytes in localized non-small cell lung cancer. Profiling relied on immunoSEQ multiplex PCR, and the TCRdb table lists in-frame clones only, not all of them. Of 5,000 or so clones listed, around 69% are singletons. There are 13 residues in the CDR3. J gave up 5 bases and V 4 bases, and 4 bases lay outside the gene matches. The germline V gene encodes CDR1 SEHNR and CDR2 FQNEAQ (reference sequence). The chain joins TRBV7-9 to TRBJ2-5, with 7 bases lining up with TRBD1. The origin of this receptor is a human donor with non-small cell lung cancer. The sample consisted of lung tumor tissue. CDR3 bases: TGTGCCAGCAGCTCCGACAGGGCCGAGACCCAGTACTTC. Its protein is CASSSDRAETQYF.